This is a list of T cell receptor beta chains from one sample in a study of cytomegalovirus exposure and HLA in healthy donors. The assay was immunoSEQ multiplex PCR, and TCRdb's table has in-frame clones only and misses some. Of roughly 190,000 clones listed, roughly four fifths are singletons. The specimen was PBMCs. These receptors came from a man younger than 35 in good health and CMV-seronegative. Each CDR3 is given with its conserved first and last residue. Fields, in order: J gene, V gene, clone size, CDR3 protein. Expanded clones get a size class; other rows say once, few or many, or leave the size out.

J gene: TRBJ2-5; V gene: TRBV4-3; clone size: few; CDR3 protein: CASSRETSGTSYQETQYF
J gene: TRBJ2-3; V gene: TRBV10-2; clone size: NA; CDR3 protein: CASSSRDRSTDTQYF
J gene: TRBJ1-4; V gene: TRBV20-1; clone size: NA; CDR3 protein: CSARTEEKLFF
J gene: TRBJ1-2; V gene: TRBV19; clone size: NA; CDR3 protein: CASSTSLFMFRDRGPRSNYGYTF
J gene: TRBJ2-3; V gene: TRBV7-9; clone size: few; CDR3 protein: CASSPAPRGVTDTQYF
J gene: TRBJ1-2; V gene: TRBV25-1; clone size: few; CDR3 protein: CASRTGVYGYTF
J gene: TRBJ2-5; V gene: TRBV2; clone size: NA; CDR3 protein: CASRGAGPQETQYF
J gene: TRBJ2-3; V gene: TRBV29-1; clone size: NA; CDR3 protein: CSVEEGGAGTDTQYF
J gene: TRBJ2-2; V gene: TRBV7-9; clone size: few; CDR3 protein: CASSEGLTRGELFF
J gene: TRBJ2-2; V gene: TRBV10-3; clone size: NA; CDR3 protein: CAISASGGYGELFF
J gene: TRBJ1-5; V gene: TRBV6-1; clone size: NA; CDR3 protein: CASRTQGARYQPQHF
J gene: TRBJ2-7; V gene: TRBV7-8; clone size: few; CDR3 protein: CASSLVAWQGNEQYF
J gene: TRBJ2-7; V gene: TRBV19; clone size: NA; CDR3 protein: CASSPWTGAHEQYF
J gene: TRBJ2-7; V gene: TRBV30; clone size: NA; CDR3 protein: CAWSTGVGASNEQYF
J gene: TRBJ2-3; V gene: TRBV4-2; clone size: NA; CDR3 protein: CASSQTSGSGTDTQYF
J gene: TRBJ2-4; V gene: TRBV6-5; clone size: NA; CDR3 protein: CASRPVGQSKNIQYF
J gene: TRBJ2-5; V gene: TRBV5-1; clone size: NA; CDR3 protein: CASSTRLGLEGETQYF
J gene: TRBJ2-1; V gene: TRBV2; clone size: NA; CDR3 protein: CASSELAGEGKKFF
J gene: TRBJ2-2; V gene: TRBV6-5; clone size: NA; CDR3 protein: CASRHREFDTGELFF
J gene: TRBJ1-1; V gene: TRBV15; clone size: NA; CDR3 protein: CATSSGRGGPAGWTEAFF
J gene: TRBJ2-7; V gene: TRBV28; clone size: NA; CDR3 protein: CASRTSGTGTYEQYF
J gene: TRBJ2-2; V gene: TRBV5-4; clone size: NA; CDR3 protein: CASSLSTVSTGELFF
J gene: TRBJ2-1; V gene: TRBV11-3; clone size: NA; CDR3 protein: CASSLGRREGRGNDEQFF
J gene: TRBJ2-5; V gene: TRBV9; clone size: once; CDR3 protein: CASSVVGQGETQYF
J gene: TRBJ2-6; V gene: TRBV10-3; clone size: NA; CDR3 protein: CAISESGHSSGANVLTF
J gene: TRBJ2-7; V gene: TRBV6-6; clone size: NA; CDR3 protein: CASSFREQGASYEQYF
J gene: TRBJ2-3; V gene: TRBV5-1; clone size: NA; CDR3 protein: CASSSDRVTDTQYF
J gene: TRBJ1-6; V gene: TRBV7-7; clone size: NA; CDR3 protein: CASSLGLQGGVGESYNSPLHF